A selection of T cell receptor beta chains follows, all from one sample in a study of CD4 T cells in relation to SARS-CoV-2 and coronaviruses. TCRdb's copy holds only in-frame clones and misses some; the assay was immunoSEQ multiplex PCR. Among about 21,000 clones, roughly three quarters were seen once, and the ten largest hold about 15%. What these receptors recognize is not known. The sequenced sample was CD4+ T cells from PBMCs, cultured in vitro. The receptors were gathered from a human donor in good health. Both conserved end residues are trimmed from each CDR3.

V gene: TRBV19
J gene: TRBJ2-6
CDR3 protein: ASRTRQGAQGANVLT

V gene: TRBV7-9
J gene: TRBJ1-6
CDR3 protein: ASSWTGSGSPLH

V gene: TRBV7-3
J gene: TRBJ2-2
CDR3 protein: ASSLKAGTGVTGELF

V gene: TRBV3-1/TRBV3-2
J gene: TRBJ1-1
CDR3 protein: ASSQATGGVTAF

V gene: TRBV5-6
J gene: TRBJ2-3
CDR3 protein: ASSLPTGGFTDTQY

V gene: TRBV11-3
J gene: TRBJ2-1
CDR3 protein: ASSLDTSGLYNEQF

V gene: TRBV11-2
J gene: TRBJ2-7
CDR3 protein: ASRLPGREYEQY

V gene: TRBV6-5
J gene: TRBJ1-2
CDR3 protein: ASSYEGDGYT

V gene: TRBV12-5
J gene: TRBJ2-4
CDR3 protein: ASGRWTENIQY

V gene: TRBV9
J gene: TRBJ1-2
CDR3 protein: ASSVASTYGYT

V gene: TRBV7-3
J gene: TRBJ2-1
CDR3 protein: ASSDRGASYNEQF

V gene: TRBV19
J gene: TRBJ2-7
CDR3 protein: ASSNRDTTREQY

V gene: TRBV9
J gene: TRBJ2-5
CDR3 protein: ASSATGGAGETQY

V gene: TRBV19
J gene: TRBJ2-2
CDR3 protein: ASSTGQSYTGELF

V gene: TRBV28
J gene: TRBJ1-2
CDR3 protein: ASSLLQQGGGYGYT

V gene: TRBV10-3
J gene: TRBJ1-5
CDR3 protein: AIGTENQPQH

V gene: TRBV2
J gene: TRBJ2-7
CDR3 protein: ASRQSLAGGLEQY

V gene: TRBV6-4
J gene: TRBJ2-1
CDR3 protein: ASSETSGRGDNEQF

V gene: TRBV12-3/TRBV12-4
J gene: TRBJ1-5
CDR3 protein: ASSNQGNQPQH

V gene: TRBV5-6
J gene: TRBJ1-2
CDR3 protein: ASSSDVGIGYT

V gene: TRBV4-1
J gene: TRBJ2-2
CDR3 protein: ASSSPSSGKNTGELF

V gene: TRBV7-6
J gene: TRBJ2-7
CDR3 protein: ASSSRLAGLYEQY

V gene: TRBV5-1
J gene: TRBJ2-7
CDR3 protein: ASRPGLAGGREYEQY

V gene: TRBV27
J gene: TRBJ2-3
CDR3 protein: ASSGQGAADTQY

V gene: TRBV6-4
J gene: TRBJ2-3
CDR3 protein: ASSEGTGGADTQY

V gene: TRBV3-1/TRBV3-2
J gene: TRBJ1-6
CDR3 protein: ASSQDWNSPLH

V gene: TRBV7-3
J gene: TRBJ2-1
CDR3 protein: ASSSLAGAYNEQF

V gene: TRBV29-1
J gene: TRBJ1-1
CDR3 protein: SVLIARNTEAF

V gene: TRBV19
J gene: TRBJ1-6
CDR3 protein: ASRGQGRSPLH

V gene: TRBV5-4
J gene: TRBJ2-6
CDR3 protein: ASSLNEGAGANVLT

V gene: TRBV3-1/TRBV3-2
J gene: TRBJ2-1
CDR3 protein: ASSPTHNSYNEQF

V gene: TRBV19
J gene: TRBJ2-7
CDR3 protein: ASSSGHLYEQY

V gene: TRBV7-7
J gene: TRBJ2-1
CDR3 protein: ASSRALSGSSHNEQF

V gene: TRBV5-4
J gene: TRBJ1-6
CDR3 protein: ASSSPKQGYKNSPLH

V gene: TRBV27
J gene: TRBJ2-5
CDR3 protein: ASSRKGPVLAGVWQETQY

V gene: TRBV6-5
J gene: TRBJ1-6
CDR3 protein: ASSYFGTGDSPLH

V gene: TRBV4-2
J gene: TRBJ2-1
CDR3 protein: ASSQPDGLAGGEQF

V gene: TRBV7-9
J gene: TRBJ2-7
CDR3 protein: ASSAGQGAGEQY

V gene: TRBV5-1
J gene: TRBJ2-2
CDR3 protein: ASSPNLNTGELF

V gene: TRBV14
J gene: TRBJ2-7
CDR3 protein: ASSQGPPPAEQY

V gene: TRBV11-2
J gene: TRBJ2-7
CDR3 protein: ASSLDSIARTVKYEQY

V gene: TRBV7-5
J gene: TRBJ1-1
CDR3 protein: ARSLVALDRNGTEAF

V gene: TRBV28
J gene: TRBJ2-5
CDR3 protein: ASSLTSPETQY

V gene: TRBV7-8
J gene: TRBJ2-7
CDR3 protein: ASGVTGTPSSYEQY

V gene: TRBV18
J gene: TRBJ2-3
CDR3 protein: ASSPAPVQGTDTQY

V gene: TRBV4-1
J gene: TRBJ2-3
CDR3 protein: ASSQASARIGTDTQY

V gene: TRBV28
J gene: TRBJ2-7
CDR3 protein: ASTKGTAPYEQY

V gene: TRBV29-1
J gene: TRBJ1-2
CDR3 protein: SVEGLGGYT

V gene: TRBV5-1
J gene: TRBJ1-1
CDR3 protein: ASSEEGQGGTEAF

V gene: TRBV4-1
J gene: TRBJ1-1
CDR3 protein: ASSHSKPGQGYTEAF

V gene: TRBV11-3
J gene: TRBJ2-7
CDR3 protein: ASSLMGQVSYEQY

V gene: TRBV7-9
J gene: TRBJ2-7
CDR3 protein: ASSPERSEQY